This T cell receptor beta chain was retrieved from a study of T cell clonality in common variable immunodeficiency. Study results and caveats: Links between repertoire features and CVID complications were heterogeneity-limited.

This clone was observed at least ten times. What it binds is unknown. The CDR3 extends 3 residues past the end of the read, so its final part is completed from the germline J gene. The CDR3 has 13 residues. V lost 4 bases to trimming and J lost 5 bases; unmatched junction nucleotides: 3. The V gene's germline CDR1 is SGHTA and CDR2 FQGTGA. Control and CVID samples contributed equal amounts of genomic DNA. Method: immunoSEQ multiplex PCR; TCRdb's copy keeps in-frame clones and lacks some. The sample lists approximately 81,000 clones, none appearing once, the ten largest making up approximately 0.81%. The source material was peripheral blood mononuclear cells. The J gene is TRBJ2-3, the V gene TRBV7-3, with 7 bases fitting TRBD1. The clonotype comes from a person aged 18-70 years in good health. CDR3: CASSSPGGDTQYF. The covered CDR3 bases are TGTGCCAGCAGCTCCCCAGGGGGAGATACG.